This T cell receptor (beta chain) was sequenced in a study of siplizumab effects on memory and regulatory T cells. The study's findings and limits: Siplizumab produced a significant reduction in alloreactive sequences that were traceable to unstimulated CD4+ memory cells. There was no confirmation of the suppressive function of proliferating Tregs from siplizumab cultures.

About 100,000 TCR templates underwent assay in every sample. Libraries were prepared by immunoSEQ multiplex PCR; TCRdb keeps only in-frame clonotypes and omits some of them. The sample holds approximately 6,500 clones; around three fifths are singletons and the top ten take over 12%. Germline V gives CDR1 MNHEY, CDR2 SMNVEV (reference sequence). CDR3 length equals 16 residues. V gave up 3 bases and J gave up 3 bases; unmatched junction bases: 8. About this clone itself: Its cognate antigen is unknown.

This TCR was recovered from a human donor in good health. The rearrangement joins TRBV27 to TRBJ1-5, with 7 bases lining up with TRBD1. The sample taken for sequencing was effector memory CD8+ T cells sorted from blood. Subset of the sample: unstimulated CD8+ effector memory T cells. DNA of the CDR3: TGTGCCAGCAGTTTTTTAGGACAGGACCTCAATCAGCCCCAGCATTTT. It specifies CASSFLGQDLNQPQHF.